This TCR beta chain was documented in a study of blood T cells in healthy people across ages. Study-wide findings and caveats: Higher diversity, along with more naive CD4+ cells, distinguished long-lived donors from aged donors. Diversity of TCR beta correlated strongly with naive T cell percentage.

Trimming pared 4 bases from V and 2 bases from J, leaving 15 bases between. CDR1 and CDR2 from the germline V gene are SGHTA and FQGNSA. The CDR3 is 16 amino acids. This clonotype was observed a handful of times. What it binds is not known. The second PCR ran about 6 to 12 cycles with a sample-barcoded 5' primer and J-beta primers. Unique molecular identifiers of 12 random nucleotides labeled each cDNA. Any given sample supplied a minimum of 3 million CDR3-containing paired-end reads. TCRdb itself ran the 5' RACE reads through MiXCR, one entry per CDR3 protein. The top ten clones hold more than 20% of a sample with over 1,500,000 distinct CDR3 sequences, roughly two fifths of them seen once.

The receptor was isolated from a human donor in good health. The gene calls are TRBV7-2 and TRBJ1-5; no firm D call. Sequenced input: blood. CDR3 coding DNA: TGTGCCAGCAGCTCAATTCAAGGAAGTGGCAATCAGCCCCAGCATTTT. Protein: CASSSIQGSGNQPQHF.